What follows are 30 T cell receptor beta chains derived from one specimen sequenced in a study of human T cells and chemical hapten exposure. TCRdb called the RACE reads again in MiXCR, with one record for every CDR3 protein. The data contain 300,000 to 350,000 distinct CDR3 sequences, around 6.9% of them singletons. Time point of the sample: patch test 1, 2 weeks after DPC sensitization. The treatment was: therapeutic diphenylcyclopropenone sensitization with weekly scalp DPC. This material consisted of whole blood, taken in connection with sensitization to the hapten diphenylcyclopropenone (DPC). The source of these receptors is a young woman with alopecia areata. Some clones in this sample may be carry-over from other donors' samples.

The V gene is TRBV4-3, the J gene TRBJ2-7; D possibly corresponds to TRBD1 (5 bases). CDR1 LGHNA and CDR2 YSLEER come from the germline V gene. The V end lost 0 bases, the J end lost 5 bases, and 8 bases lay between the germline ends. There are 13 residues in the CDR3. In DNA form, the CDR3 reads TGCGCCAGCAGCCAAGAAGGCAGGGACGAGCAGTACTTC. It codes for CASSQEGRDEQYF.

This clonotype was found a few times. CDR3 sequence reads: CASSSTLRVREETQYF. For the CDR3, the DNA is TGTGCCAGCAGTTCCACGCTCCGGGTCCGTGAAGAGACCCAGTACTTC. This chain uses TRBV27 with TRBJ2-5; D unclear. Looked up from germline, CDR1 is MNHEY and CDR2 is SMNVEV (reference sequence). V was clipped by 4 bases and J by 3 bases, with 18 bases between them. This CDR3 is 16 amino acids long.

The CDR3 DNA is TGTGCCAGCAGTGCCGGGACAGGGATCGAGCAGTACTTC. Residues: CASSAGTGIEQYF. V usage is TRBV6-1 and J usage is TRBJ2-7; 9 bases agree with TRBD1. The CDR3 covers 13 residues. Trimming cost V 4 bases and J 6 bases; bases outside gene matches: 4. Germline CDR1 reads MNHNS; CDR2 reads SASEGT.

The CDR3 reads CSVRGARDGYTF. In nucleotides, the CDR3 is TGCAGCGTTCGCGGGGCGCGGGATGGCTACACCTTC. This chain connects TRBV29-1 to TRBJ1-2; D is perhaps TRBD1 (5 bases). The length of the CDR3 is 12 residues. Germline assignment: CDR1 SQVTM and CDR2 ANQGSEA. The germline V and J ends were trimmed by 5 bases and 6 bases, with 13 bases remaining between them.

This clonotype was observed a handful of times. CDR3: CAVSEIGQFKEQYF. CDR3 nucleotide sequence: TGTGCCGTATCCGAGATTGGACAGTTTAAAGAGCAGTACTTC. This rearrangement joins TRBV10-3 to TRBJ2-7, with TRBD1 as a possible D gene (6 bases). Per germline, CDR1 ENHRY and CDR2 SYGVKD. Deletions cut 11 bases from V and 7 bases from J, with 24 bases between. CDR3 size: 14 residues.

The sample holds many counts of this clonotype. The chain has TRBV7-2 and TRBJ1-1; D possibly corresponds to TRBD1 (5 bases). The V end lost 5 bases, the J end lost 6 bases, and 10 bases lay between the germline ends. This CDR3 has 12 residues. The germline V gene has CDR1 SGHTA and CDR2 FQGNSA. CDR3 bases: TGTGCCAGCAGCACACAGGAGTCTGAAGCTTTCTTT. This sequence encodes CASSTQESEAFF.

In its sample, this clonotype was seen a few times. The CDR3 sequence is CASSPREDEQYF. CDR3 sequence (DNA): TGTGCCAGCTCACCACGGGAGGACGAGCAGTACTTC. The chain uses TRBV18 and TRBJ2-7; TRBD2 might be the D (6 bases). The CDR3 is 12 residues long. V lost 1 base, J lost 5 bases, and 6 bases lay in between. Germline CDR1 is KGHSH and CDR2 is LQKENI. Complete variable domain (other parts from reference TRBV18 and TRBJ2-7): NAGVMQNPRHLVRRRGQEARLRCSPMKGHSHVYWYRQLPEEGLKFMVYLQKENIIDESGMPKERFSAEFPKEGPSILRIQQVVRGDSAAYFCASSPREDEQYFGPGTRLTVT.

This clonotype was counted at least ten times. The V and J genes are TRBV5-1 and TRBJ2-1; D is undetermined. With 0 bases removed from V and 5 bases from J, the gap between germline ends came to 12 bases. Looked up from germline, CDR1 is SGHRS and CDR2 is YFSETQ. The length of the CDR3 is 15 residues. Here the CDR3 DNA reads TGCGCCAGCAGCTTGGCTTCATCCCTAGACAATGAGCAGTTCTTC. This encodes CASSLASSLDNEQFF.

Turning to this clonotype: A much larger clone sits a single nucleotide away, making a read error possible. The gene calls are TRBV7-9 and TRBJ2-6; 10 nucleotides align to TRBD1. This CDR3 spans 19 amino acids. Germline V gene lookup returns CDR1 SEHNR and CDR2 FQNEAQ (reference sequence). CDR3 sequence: CARSFKVGTGVSGANVLTF. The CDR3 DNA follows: TGTGCCCGCAGCTTCAAAGTTGGGACAGGGGTATCTGGGGCCAACGTCCTGACTTTC.

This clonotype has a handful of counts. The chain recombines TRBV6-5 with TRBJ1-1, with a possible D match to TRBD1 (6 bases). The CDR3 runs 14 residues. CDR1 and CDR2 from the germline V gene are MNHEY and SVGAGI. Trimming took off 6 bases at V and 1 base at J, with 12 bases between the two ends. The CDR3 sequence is CASSSPTGNTEAFF. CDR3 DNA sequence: TGTGCCAGCAGCTCCCCGACAGGGAACACTGAAGCTTTCTTT.

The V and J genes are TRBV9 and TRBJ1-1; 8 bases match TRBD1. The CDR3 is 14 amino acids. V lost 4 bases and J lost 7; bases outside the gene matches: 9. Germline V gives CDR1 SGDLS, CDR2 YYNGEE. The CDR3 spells CASSYLGQGDEAFF. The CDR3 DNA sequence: TGTGCCAGCAGCTATCTCGGACAGGGCGATGAAGCTTTCTTT. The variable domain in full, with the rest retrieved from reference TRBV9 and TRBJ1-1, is DSGVTQTPKHLITATGQRVTLRCSPRSGDLSVYWYQQSLDQGLQFLIQYYNGEERAKGNILERFSAQQFPDLHSELNLSSLELGDSALYFCASSYLGQGDEAFFGQGTRLTVV.

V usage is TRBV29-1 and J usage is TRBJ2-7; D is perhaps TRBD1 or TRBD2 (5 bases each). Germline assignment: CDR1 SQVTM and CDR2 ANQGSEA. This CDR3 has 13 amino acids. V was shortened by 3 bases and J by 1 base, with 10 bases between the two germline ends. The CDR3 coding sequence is TGCAGCGTTGAGGGACCGAGTTCCTACGAGCAGTACTTC. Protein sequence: CSVEGPSSYEQYF.

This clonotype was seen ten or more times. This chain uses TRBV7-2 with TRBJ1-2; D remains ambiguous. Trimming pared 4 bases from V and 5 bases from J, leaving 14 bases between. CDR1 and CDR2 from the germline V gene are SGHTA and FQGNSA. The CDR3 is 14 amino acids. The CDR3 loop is CASSSDSLDYGYTF. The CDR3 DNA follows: TGTGCCAGCAGCTCCGACTCGCTAGATTATGGCTACACCTTC.

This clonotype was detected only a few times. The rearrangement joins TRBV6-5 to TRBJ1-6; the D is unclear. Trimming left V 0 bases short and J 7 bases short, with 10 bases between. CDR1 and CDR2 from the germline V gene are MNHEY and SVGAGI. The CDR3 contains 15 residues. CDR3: CASSYSGSRNSPLHF. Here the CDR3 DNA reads TGTGCCAGCAGTTACTCGGGCAGCAGGAATTCACCCCTCCACTTT.

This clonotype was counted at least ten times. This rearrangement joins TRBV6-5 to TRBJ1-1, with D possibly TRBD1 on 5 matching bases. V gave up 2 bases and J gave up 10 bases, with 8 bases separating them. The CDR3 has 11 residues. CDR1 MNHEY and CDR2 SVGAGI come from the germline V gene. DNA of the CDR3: TGTGCCAGCAGTTACCTGGGGCGAGCTTTCTTT. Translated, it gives CASSYLGRAFF.

CDR3 in amino acids: CSVARSNTEAFF. The CDR3 DNA sequence: TGCAGCGTTGCCCGGTCGAACACTGAAGCTTTCTTT. The chain uses TRBV29-1 and TRBJ1-1; D unclear. Trimming removed 4 bases from V and 1 base from J, with 7 bases in between. This CDR3 comprises 12 residues. Germline CDR1 reads SQVTM; CDR2 reads ANQGSEA. Drawing the rest from reference TRBV29-1 and TRBJ1-1, the complete variable domain is SAVISQKPSRDICQRGTSLTIQCQVDSQVTMMFWYRQQPGQSLTLIATANQGSEATYESGFVIDKFPISRPNLTFSTLTVSNMSPEDSSIYLCSVARSNTEAFFGQGTRLTVV.

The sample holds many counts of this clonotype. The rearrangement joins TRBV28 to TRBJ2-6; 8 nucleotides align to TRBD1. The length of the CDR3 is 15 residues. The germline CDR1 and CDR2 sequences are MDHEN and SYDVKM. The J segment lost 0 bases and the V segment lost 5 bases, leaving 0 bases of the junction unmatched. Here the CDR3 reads CASSTGGSGANVLTF. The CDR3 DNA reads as TGTGCCAGCAGTACAGGGGGCTCTGGGGCCAACGTCCTGACTTTC.

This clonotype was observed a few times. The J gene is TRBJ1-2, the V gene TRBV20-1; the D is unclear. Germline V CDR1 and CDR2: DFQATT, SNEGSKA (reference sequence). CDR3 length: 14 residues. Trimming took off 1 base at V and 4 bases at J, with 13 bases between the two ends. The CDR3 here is CSARGRRQTYGYTF. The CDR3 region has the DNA TGCAGTGCTAGAGGGAGGAGGCAGACCTATGGCTACACCTTC.

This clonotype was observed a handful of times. The CDR3 DNA reads TGTGCCAGCAGTTTGGGGCAGGGGATTTACGAGCAGTACTTC. This codes for CASSLGQGIYEQYF. The V and J genes are TRBV12-3 or TRBV12-4 and TRBJ2-7; a weak D match, TRBD1 (6 bases). V was trimmed by 3 bases and J by 4 bases, leaving 13 bases between them. The CDR3 runs to 14 residues.

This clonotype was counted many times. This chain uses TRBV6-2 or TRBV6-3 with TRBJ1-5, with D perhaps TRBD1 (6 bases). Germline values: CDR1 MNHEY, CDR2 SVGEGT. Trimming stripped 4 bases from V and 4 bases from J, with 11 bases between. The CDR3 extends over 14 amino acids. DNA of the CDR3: TGTGCCAGCAGTTTTAGGACAGTAAATCAGCCCCAGCATTTT. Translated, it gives CASSFRTVNQPQHF.

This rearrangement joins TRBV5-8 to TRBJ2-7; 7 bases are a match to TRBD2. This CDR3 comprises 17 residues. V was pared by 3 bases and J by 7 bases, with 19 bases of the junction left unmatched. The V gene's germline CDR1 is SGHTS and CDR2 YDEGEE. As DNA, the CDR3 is TGTGCCAGCAGCTCCCCGTGGGGGGGTATGATCTTCGGGGAGCAGTACTTC. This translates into CASSSPWGGMIFGEQYF.

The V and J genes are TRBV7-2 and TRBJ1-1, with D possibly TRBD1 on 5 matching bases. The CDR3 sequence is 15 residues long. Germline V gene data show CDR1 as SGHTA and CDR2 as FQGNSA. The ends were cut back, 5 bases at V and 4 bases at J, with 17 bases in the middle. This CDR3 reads CASSLQQGGGTEAFF. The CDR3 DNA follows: TGTGCCAGCAGCCTACAGCAGGGAGGCGGCACTGAAGCTTTCTTT.

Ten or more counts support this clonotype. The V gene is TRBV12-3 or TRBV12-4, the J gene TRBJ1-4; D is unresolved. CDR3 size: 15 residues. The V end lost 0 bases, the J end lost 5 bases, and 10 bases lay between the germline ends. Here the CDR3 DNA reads TGTGCCAGCAGTTTAGCAGGCAGGAGGAATGAAAAACTGTTTTTT. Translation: CASSLAGRRNEKLFF.

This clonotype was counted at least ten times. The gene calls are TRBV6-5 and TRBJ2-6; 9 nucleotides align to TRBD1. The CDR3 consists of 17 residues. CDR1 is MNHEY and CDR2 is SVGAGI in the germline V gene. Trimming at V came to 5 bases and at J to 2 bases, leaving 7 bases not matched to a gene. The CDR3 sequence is CASSHPDRGTGANVLTF. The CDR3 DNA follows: TGTGCCAGCAGTCATCCAGACAGGGGGACTGGGGCCAACGTCCTGACTTTC.

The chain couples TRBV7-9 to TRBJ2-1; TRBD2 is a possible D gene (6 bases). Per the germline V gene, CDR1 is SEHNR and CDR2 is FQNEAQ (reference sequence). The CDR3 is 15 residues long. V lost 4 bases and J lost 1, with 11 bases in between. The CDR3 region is CASSWMGGSYNEQFF. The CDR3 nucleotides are TGTGCCAGCAGCTGGATGGGGGGATCCTACAATGAGCAGTTCTTC.

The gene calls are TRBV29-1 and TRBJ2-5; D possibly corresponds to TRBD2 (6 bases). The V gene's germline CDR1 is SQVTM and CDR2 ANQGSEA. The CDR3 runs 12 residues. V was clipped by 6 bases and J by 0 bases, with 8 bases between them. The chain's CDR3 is CSVWDYQETQYF. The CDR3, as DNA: TGCAGCGTCTGGGACTACCAAGAGACCCAGTACTTC. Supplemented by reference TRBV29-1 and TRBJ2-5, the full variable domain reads SAVISQKPSRDICQRGTSLTIQCQVDSQVTMMFWYRQQPGQSLTLIATANQGSEATYESGFVIDKFPISRPNLTFSTLTVSNMSPEDSSIYLCSVWDYQETQYFGPGTRLLVL.

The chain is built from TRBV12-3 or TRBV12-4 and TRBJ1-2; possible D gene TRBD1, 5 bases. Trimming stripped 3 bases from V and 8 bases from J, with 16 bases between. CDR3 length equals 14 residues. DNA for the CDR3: TGTGCCAGCAGTTTGGGTCAGGGTGTGTACGGCTACACCTTC. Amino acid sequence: CASSLGQGVYGYTF.

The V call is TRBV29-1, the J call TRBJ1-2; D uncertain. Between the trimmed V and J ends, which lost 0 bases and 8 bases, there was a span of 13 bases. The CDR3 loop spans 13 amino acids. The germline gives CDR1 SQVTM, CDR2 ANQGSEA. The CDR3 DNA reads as TGCAGCGTTGAAGATCATCTGTGGGAAGGCTACACCTTC. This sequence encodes CSVEDHLWEGYTF.

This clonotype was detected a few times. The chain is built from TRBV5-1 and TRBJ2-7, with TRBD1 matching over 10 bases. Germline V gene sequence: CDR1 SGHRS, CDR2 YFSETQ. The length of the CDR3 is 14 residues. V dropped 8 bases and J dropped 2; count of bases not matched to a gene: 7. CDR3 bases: TGCGCCAGTATGGGGACAGGGGCAACCTACGAGCAGTACTTC. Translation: CASMGTGATYEQYF.

The CDR3 loop is CASSLGDSYNEQFF. CDR3 DNA sequence: TGTGCCAGCAGCTTGGGGGACAGCTACAATGAGCAGTTCTTC. J is TRBJ2-1 and V is TRBV5-6, with TRBD1 identical over 7 bases. Germline V CDR1 and CDR2: SGHDT, YYEEEE. The J segment lost 3 bases and the V segment lost 0 bases, leaving 0 bases of the junction unmatched. CDR3 size: 14 residues.